This T cell receptor (beta chain) was observed in a study of PD-1 blockade in mismatch repair-deficient tumors. Trimming pared 3 bases from V and 2 bases from J, leaving 8 bases between. Germline V gene lookup returns CDR1 ENHRY and CDR2 SYGVKD. This CDR3 is 14 amino acids long. Here immunoSEQ multiplex PCR was the method, and the copy in TCRdb shows in-frame clones only, minus some. The table has roughly 120,000 clones, around three quarters seen once. The chain recombines TRBV10-3 with TRBJ2-1; D is unclear. This clonotype was sampled from an adult with mismatch repair-deficient cancer. The sample in question was peripheral blood, obtained approximately 14 months after starting pembrolizumab. The CDR3: CAISEAATYNEQFF. DNA for the CDR3: TGTGCCATCAGTGAAGCTGCTACCTACAATGAGCAGTTCTTC.